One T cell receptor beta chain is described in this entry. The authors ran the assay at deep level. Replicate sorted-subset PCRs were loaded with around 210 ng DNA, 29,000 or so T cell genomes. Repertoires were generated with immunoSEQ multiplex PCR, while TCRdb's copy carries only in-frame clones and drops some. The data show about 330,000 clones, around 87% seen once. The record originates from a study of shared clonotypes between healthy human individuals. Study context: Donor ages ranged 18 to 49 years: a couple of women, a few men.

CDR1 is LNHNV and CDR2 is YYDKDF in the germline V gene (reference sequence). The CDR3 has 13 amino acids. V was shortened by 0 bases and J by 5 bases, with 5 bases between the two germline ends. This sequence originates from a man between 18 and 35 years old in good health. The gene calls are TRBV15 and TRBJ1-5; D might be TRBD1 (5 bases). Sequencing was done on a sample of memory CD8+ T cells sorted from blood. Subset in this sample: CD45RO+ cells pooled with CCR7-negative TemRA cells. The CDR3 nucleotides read TGTGCCACCAGCAGAGAGGGGGATCAGCCCCAGCATTTT. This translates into CATSREGDQPQHF.